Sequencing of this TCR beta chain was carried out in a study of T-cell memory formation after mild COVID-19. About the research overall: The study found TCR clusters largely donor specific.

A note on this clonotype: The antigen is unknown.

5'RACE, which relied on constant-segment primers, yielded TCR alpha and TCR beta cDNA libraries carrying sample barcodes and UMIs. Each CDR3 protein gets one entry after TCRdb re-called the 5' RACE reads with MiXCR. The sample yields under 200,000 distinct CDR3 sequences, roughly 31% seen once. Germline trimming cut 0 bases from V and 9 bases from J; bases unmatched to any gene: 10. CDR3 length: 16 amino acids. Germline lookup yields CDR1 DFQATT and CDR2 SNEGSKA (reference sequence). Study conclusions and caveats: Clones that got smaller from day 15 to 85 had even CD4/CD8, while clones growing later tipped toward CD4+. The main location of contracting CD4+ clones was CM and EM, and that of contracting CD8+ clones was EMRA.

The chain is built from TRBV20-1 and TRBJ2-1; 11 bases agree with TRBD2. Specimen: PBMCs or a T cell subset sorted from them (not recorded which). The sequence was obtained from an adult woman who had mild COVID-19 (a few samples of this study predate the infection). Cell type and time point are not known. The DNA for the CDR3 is TGCAGTGCTAGAGATCGGCTAGCGGGAGGAGTAGGTGAGCAGTTCTTC. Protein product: CSARDRLAGGVGEQFF.